The 23 T cell receptor beta chains below were found in one sample sequenced in a study of shared clonotypes between healthy human individuals. Produced via immunoSEQ multiplex PCR; TCRdb's table is partial and in-frame only. Of around 580,000 clones in the sample, 95% to 98% were seen once. Naive CD8 cells were CD45RO-negative, positively selected for CCR7, excluding terminally differentiated effector memory CD45RA+ cells. The source material was naive CD8+ T cells sorted from blood. The receptors were sampled from a man younger than 40 in good health.

The rearrangement uses TRBV27 and TRBJ2-7; no reliable D call. The CDR3 length is 15 residues. Germline V lookup: CDR1 MNHEY, CDR2 SMNVEV (reference sequence). V gave up 6 bases and J gave up 0 bases, with 15 bases separating them. CDR3 region: CASRDSESSSYEQYF. The CDR3 nucleotides are TGTGCCAGCAGAGACTCCGAAAGTAGCTCCTACGAGCAGTACTTC.

The V call is TRBV7-9, the J call TRBJ2-7, with D uncertain. The V and J ends lost 0 bases and 0 bases respectively, with 6 bases between them. The CDR3 is made up of 14 amino acids. CDR1 SEHNR and CDR2 FQNEAQ come from the germline V gene (reference sequence). This CDR3 reads CASSLAWSSYEQYF. CDR3 DNA sequence: TGTGCCAGCAGCTTAGCGTGGAGCTCCTACGAGCAGTACTTC.

This clone was recorded once. The chain links TRBV7-2 to TRBJ2-3; D gene unclear. Trimming removed 1 base from V and 0 bases from J, with 8 bases in between. The germline V gene encodes CDR1 SGHTA and CDR2 FQGNSA. This CDR3 comprises 15 residues. In DNA, the CDR3 is TGTGCCAGCAGCTTAGTGGGTACTAGCACAGATACGCAGTATTTT. This translates into CASSLVGTSTDTQYF. The complete variable domain, with remaining parts taken from reference TRBV7-2 and TRBJ2-3, reads GAGVSQSPSNKVTEKGKDVELRCDPISGHTALYWYRQSLGQGLEFLIYFQGNSAPDKSGLPSDRFSAERTGGSVSTLTIQRTQQEDSAVYLCASSLVGTSTDTQYFGPGTRLTVL.

Written as DNA, the CDR3 is TGTGCCAGCTGGGTAGAGGAATCCTACGAGCAGTACTTC. Its translation: CASWVEESYEQYF. The chain combines TRBV5-5 with TRBJ2-7, with D hard to call. The CDR3 runs to 13 residues. Germline V CDR1 and CDR2: SGHKS, YYEKEE (reference sequence). Trimming cost V 7 bases and J 1 base, with 12 bases left between them. The entire variable domain, with the rest obtained from reference TRBV5-5 and TRBJ2-7, is as follows: DAGVTQSPTHLIKTRGQQVTLRCSPISGHKSVSWYQQVLGQGPQFIFQYYEKEERGRGNFPDRFSARQFPNYSSELNVNALLLGDSALYLCASWVEESYEQYFGPGTRLTVT.

The chain recombines TRBV29-1 with TRBJ2-1; tentative D call: TRBD1 (6 bases). Germline loops: CDR1 SQVTM, CDR2 ANQGSEA. V lost 7 bases to trimming and J lost 6 bases, with 22 bases between them. This CDR3 is built from 15 residues. The CDR3 DNA reads as TGCAGCGGATCGGGAATTACAGGGTTTGGCAATGAGCAGTTCTTC. Translating it yields CSGSGITGFGNEQFF.

This clone was counted ten times or more. The genes are TRBV5-6 and TRBJ2-3, with 7 bases lining up with TRBD1. The ends lost 3 bases at V and 0 bases at J; junction bases unmatched: 7. This CDR3 is 16 amino acids long. Germline CDR1 reads SGHDT; CDR2 reads YYEEEE. This CDR3 reads CASSSGTDTSTDTQYF. The CDR3 bases are TGTGCCAGCAGCTCGGGGACAGACACTAGCACAGATACGCAGTATTTT.

The chain employs TRBV6-6 and TRBJ2-7; 8 bases fit TRBD2. The V gene's germline CDR1 is MNHNY and CDR2 SVGAGI (reference sequence). CDR3 length: 16 amino acids. V was clipped by 2 bases and J by 2 bases; unmatched bases: 8. DNA of the CDR3: TGTGCCAGCAGTTACCCCGAGGGCGGGAGGACCTACGAGCAGTACTTC. Its protein product is CASSYPEGGRTYEQYF.

About this clone itself: The sample contains more than one DNA sequence encoding this CDR3. The chain is built from TRBV27 and TRBJ2-3; D remains ambiguous. Looked up from germline, CDR1 is MNHEY and CDR2 is SMNVEV (reference sequence). The CDR3 is 12 amino acids. The V and J ends lost 0 bases and 6 bases respectively, with 4 bases between them. The CDR3 nucleotides read TGTGCCAGCAGTTTATCAGGCGATACGCAGTATTTT. It encodes CASSLSGDTQYF.

The CDR3 sequence: CASSMESQLAGVEGYNEQFF. CDR3 nucleotide sequence: TGTGCCAGTAGTATGGAATCCCAACTAGCGGGGGTTGAGGGGTACAATGAGCAGTTCTTC. The genes are TRBV19 and TRBJ2-1; 11 nucleotides match TRBD2. The CDR3 totals 20 residues. V dropped 3 bases and J dropped 4; count of bases not matched to a gene: 17. Germline V gene sequence: CDR1 LNHDA, CDR2 SQIVND (reference sequence).

This chain links TRBV11-2 with TRBJ2-5; the match to TRBD1 covers 7 bases. CDR1 SGHAT and CDR2 FQNNGV come from the germline V gene. CDR3 length: 18 amino acids. V was clipped by 0 bases and J by 0 bases; unmatched bases: 10. For the CDR3, the DNA is TGTGCCAGCAGCTTAGATGGTTTAGGCAGGGGGTACCAAGAGACCCAGTACTTC. As protein: CASSLDGLGRGYQETQYF.

The chain uses TRBV6-6 and TRBJ2-1; possible D gene TRBD2, 5 bases. The germline CDR1 and CDR2 sequences are MNHNY and SVGAGI (reference sequence). The CDR3 loop spans 12 amino acids. Trimming removed 5 bases from V and 7 bases from J, with 9 bases in between. In nucleotides, the CDR3 is TGTGCCAGCAGTACTAAGCGGAATGAGCAGTTCTTC. It codes for CASSTKRNEQFF.

This clone was seen once. The chain recombines TRBV25-1 with TRBJ2-3; D unresolved. The CDR3 sequence is 14 residues long. V was pared by 4 bases and J by 0 bases, with 8 bases between. From germline, CDR1 is MGHDK and CDR2 SYGVNS. The CDR3 loop is CASSVTASTDTQYF. For the CDR3, the DNA is TGTGCCAGCAGTGTAACGGCTAGCACAGATACGCAGTATTTT.

The chain has TRBV27 and TRBJ1-2; TRBD1 might be the D (5 bases). CDR1 is MNHEY, CDR2 SMNVEV, per germline (reference sequence). V was trimmed by 1 base and J by 7 bases, leaving 19 bases between them. The CDR3 has 16 amino acids. Here the CDR3 DNA reads TGTGCCAGCAGTTTATTGTCCGGGACCCAAACTGGTGGCTACACCTTC. Its translation: CASSLLSGTQTGGYTF.

The chain is built from TRBV29-1 and TRBJ2-1; 9 nucleotides line up with TRBD2. The CDR3 runs 12 residues. Trimming took 2 bases from V and 10 from J; bases not matched to a gene: 3. Germline CDR1 and CDR2: SQVTM and ANQGSEA. CDR3 protein: CSVERAGGEQFF. In nucleotides, the CDR3 is TGCAGCGTTGAACGAGCGGGAGGCGAGCAGTTCTTC.

The V gene is TRBV6-6, the J gene TRBJ2-1; TRBD2 aligns across 10 bases. Trimming at V came to 7 bases and at J to 5 bases, leaving 8 bases not matched to a gene. This CDR3 is 15 amino acids long. Germline V gene sequence: CDR1 MNHNY, CDR2 SVGAGI (reference sequence). The CDR3 region is CASTPLAGGHNEQFF. CDR3 bases: TGTGCCAGCACCCCATTAGCGGGAGGCCACAATGAGCAGTTCTTC.

V is TRBV7-9 and J is TRBJ2-1; TRBD2 matches 13 bases. CDR3 length equals 15 residues. From germline, CDR1 is SEHNR and CDR2 FQNEAQ (reference sequence). Germline trimming cut 4 bases from V and 5 bases from J; bases unmatched to any gene: 2. The CDR3 is CASSWGLAGNNEQFF. DNA for the CDR3: TGTGCCAGCAGCTGGGGACTAGCGGGAAACAATGAGCAGTTCTTC.

With respect to this clone: Within the sample, other DNA sequences also encode this same CDR3. The gene calls are TRBV10-2 and TRBJ2-7, with D unresolved. The CDR3 runs 13 residues. V was trimmed by 8 bases and J by 3 bases, leaving 14 bases between them. Germline V gene sequence: CDR1 WSHSY, CDR2 SAAADI. The CDR3 sequence is CASRKDQYYEQYF. The DNA for the CDR3 is TGCGCCAGCCGAAAGGATCAATACTACGAGCAGTACTTC.

The chain is built from TRBV5-1 and TRBJ2-6; 8 bases match TRBD1. Germline values: CDR1 SGHRS, CDR2 YFSETQ. The J segment lost 2 bases and the V segment lost 4 bases, leaving 8 bases of the junction unmatched. This CDR3 is built from 17 residues. CDR3 in amino acids: CASSLGQGWAGANVLTF. CDR3 nucleotide sequence: TGCGCCAGCAGCCTAGGACAGGGTTGGGCTGGGGCCAACGTCCTGACTTTC.

This chain uses TRBV9 with TRBJ2-6; 15 bases map to TRBD2. Germline values: CDR1 SGDLS, CDR2 YYNGEE. CDR3 length: 21 amino acids. V was clipped by 3 bases and J by 2 bases; unmatched bases: 12. The CDR3: CASSDGQLGTSGRPGANVLTF. CDR3 DNA: TGTGCCAGCAGCGACGGTCAGTTAGGGACTAGCGGGAGGCCTGGGGCCAACGTCCTGACTTTC.

The chain employs TRBV7-9 and TRBJ2-7; 9 nucleotides line up with TRBD1. The CDR3 is 15 residues long. Trimming removed 4 bases from V and 5 bases from J; junction bases left unmatched: 9. Germline CDR1 is SEHNR and CDR2 is FQNEAQ (reference sequence). The CDR3 here is CASSSTGTGIHEQYF. CDR3 sequence (DNA): TGTGCCAGCAGCTCCACCGGGACAGGGATCCACGAGCAGTACTTC. Full variable domain (remainder filled in from reference TRBV7-9 and TRBJ2-7): DTGVSQNPRHKITKRGQNVTFRCDPISEHNRLYWYRQTLGQGPEFLTYFQNEAQLEKSRLLSDRFSAERPKGSFSTLEIQRTEQGDSAMYLCASSSTGTGIHEQYFGPGTRLTVT.

The chain couples TRBV5-4 to TRBJ2-1; 10 nucleotides line up with TRBD2. The CDR3 loop spans 16 amino acids. With 7 bases clipped from V and 5 bases from J, the junction kept 12 bases outside the gene matches. The germline V gene has CDR1 SGHNT and CDR2 YYREEE (reference sequence). The CDR3, as DNA: TGTGCCAGCGGTCCGACCGGGACTAGCGAGAACAATGAGCAGTTCTTC. Amino acid sequence: CASGPTGTSENNEQFF.

The chain has TRBV7-9 and TRBJ2-3; 8 positions agree with TRBD2. The CDR3 is made up of 16 amino acids. Germline CDR1 and CDR2: SEHNR and FQNEAQ (reference sequence). Germline trimming cut 6 bases from V and 0 bases from J; bases unmatched to any gene: 8. The chain's CDR3 is CASSPDSGASTDTQYF. CDR3 DNA: TGTGCCAGCAGTCCGGATAGCGGGGCTAGCACAGATACGCAGTATTTT.

Comments on this clone: The junction shows a germline mismatch at one end, possibly a read error. The V gene is TRBV28, the J gene TRBJ2-7; 14 nucleotides align to TRBD2. Per germline, CDR1 MDHEN and CDR2 SYDVKM. The CDR3 contains 14 residues. This CDR3 is CASSTRLAGGPVSF. The CDR3 bases are TGTGCCAGCAGTACCAGACTAGCGGGAGGGCCCGTCAGCTTC.